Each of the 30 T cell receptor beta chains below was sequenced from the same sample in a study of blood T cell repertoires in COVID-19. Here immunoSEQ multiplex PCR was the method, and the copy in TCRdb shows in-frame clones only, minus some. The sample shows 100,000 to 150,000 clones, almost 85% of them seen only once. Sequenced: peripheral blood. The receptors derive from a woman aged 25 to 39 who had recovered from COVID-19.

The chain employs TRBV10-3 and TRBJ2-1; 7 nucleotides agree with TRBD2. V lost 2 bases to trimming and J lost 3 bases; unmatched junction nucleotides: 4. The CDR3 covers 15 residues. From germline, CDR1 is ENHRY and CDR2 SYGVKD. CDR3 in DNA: TGTGCCATCAGTGAGCCAGCGGGAAGCTACAATGAGCAGTTCTTC. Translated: CAISEPAGSYNEQFF.

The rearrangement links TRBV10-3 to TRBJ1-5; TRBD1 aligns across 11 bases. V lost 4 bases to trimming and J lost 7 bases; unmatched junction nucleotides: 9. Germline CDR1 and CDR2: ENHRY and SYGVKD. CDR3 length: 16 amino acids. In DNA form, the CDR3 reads TGTGCCATCAGTGGGGGACAGGGGGACGTCGAACAGCCCCAGCATTTT. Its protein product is CAISGGQGDVEQPQHF.

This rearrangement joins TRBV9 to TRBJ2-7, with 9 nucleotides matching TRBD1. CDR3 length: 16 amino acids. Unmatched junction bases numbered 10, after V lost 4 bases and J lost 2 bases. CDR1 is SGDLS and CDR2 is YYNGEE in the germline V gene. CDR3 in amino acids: CASSPRDRERPYEQYF. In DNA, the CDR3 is TGTGCCAGCAGCCCGAGGGACAGGGAAAGACCCTACGAGCAGTACTTC.

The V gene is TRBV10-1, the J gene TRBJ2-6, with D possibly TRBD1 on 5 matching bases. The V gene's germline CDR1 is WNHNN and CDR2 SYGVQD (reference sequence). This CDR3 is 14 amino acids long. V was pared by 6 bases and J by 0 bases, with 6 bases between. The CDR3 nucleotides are TGCGCCAGCAGCGACAGCTCTGGGGCCAACGTCCTGACTTTC. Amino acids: CASSDSSGANVLTF.

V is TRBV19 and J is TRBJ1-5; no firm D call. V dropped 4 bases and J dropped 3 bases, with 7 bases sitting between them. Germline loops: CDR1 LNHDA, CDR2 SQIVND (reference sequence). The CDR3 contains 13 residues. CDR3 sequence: CASSRGHNQPQHF. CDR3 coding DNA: TGTGCCAGTAGTAGAGGGCACAATCAGCCCCAGCATTTT.

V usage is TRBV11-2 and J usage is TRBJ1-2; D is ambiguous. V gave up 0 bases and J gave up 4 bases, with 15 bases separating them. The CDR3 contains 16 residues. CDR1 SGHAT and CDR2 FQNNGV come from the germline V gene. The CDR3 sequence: CASSLDPRGQGYGYTF. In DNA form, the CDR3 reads TGTGCCAGCAGCTTAGATCCTAGAGGGCAAGGCTATGGCTACACCTTC. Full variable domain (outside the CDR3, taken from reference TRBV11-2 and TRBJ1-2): EAGVAQSPRYKIIEKRQSVAFWCNPISGHATLYWYQQILGQGPKLLIQFQNNGVVDDSQLPKDRFSAERLKGVDSTLKIQPAKLEDSAVYLCASSLDPRGQGYGYTFGSGTRLTVV.

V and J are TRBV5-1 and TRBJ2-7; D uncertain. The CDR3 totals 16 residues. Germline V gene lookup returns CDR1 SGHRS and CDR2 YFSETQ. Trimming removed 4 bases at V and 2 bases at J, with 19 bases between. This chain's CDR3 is CASSPALPILTYEQYF. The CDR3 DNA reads TGCGCCAGCAGCCCCGCACTACCGATCCTCACCTACGAGCAGTACTTC.

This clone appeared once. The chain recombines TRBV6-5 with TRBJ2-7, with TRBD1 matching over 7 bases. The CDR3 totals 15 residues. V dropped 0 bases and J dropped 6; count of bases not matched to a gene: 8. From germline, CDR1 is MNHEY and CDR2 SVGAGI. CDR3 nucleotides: TGTGCCAGCAGTTACTCAGAAAACAGGGGCGGCGAGCAGTACTTC. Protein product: CASSYSENRGGEQYF.

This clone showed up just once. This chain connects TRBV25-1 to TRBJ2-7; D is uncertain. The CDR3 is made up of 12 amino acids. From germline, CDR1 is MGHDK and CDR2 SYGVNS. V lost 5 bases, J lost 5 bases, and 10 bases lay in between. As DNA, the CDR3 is TGTGCCAGCAGTAACTTGGGCGACGAGCAGTACTTC. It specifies CASSNLGDEQYF.

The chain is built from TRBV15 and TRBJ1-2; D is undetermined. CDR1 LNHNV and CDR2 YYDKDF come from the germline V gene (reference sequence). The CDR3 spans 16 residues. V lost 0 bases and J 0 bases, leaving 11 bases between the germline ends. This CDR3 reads CATSRDYGGANYGYTF. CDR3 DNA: TGTGCCACCAGCAGAGATTACGGCGGGGCTAACTATGGCTACACCTTC.

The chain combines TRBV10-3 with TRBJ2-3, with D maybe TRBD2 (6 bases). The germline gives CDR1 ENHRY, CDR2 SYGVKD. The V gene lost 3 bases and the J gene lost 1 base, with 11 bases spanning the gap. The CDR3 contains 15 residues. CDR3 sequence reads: CAISDRDFGTDTQYF. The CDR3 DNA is TGTGCCATCAGTGACCGGGACTTTGGCACAGATACGCAGTATTTT.

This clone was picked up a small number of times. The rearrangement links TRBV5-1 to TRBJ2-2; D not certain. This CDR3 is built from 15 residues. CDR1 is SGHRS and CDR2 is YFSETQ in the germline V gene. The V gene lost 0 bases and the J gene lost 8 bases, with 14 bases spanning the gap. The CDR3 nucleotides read TGCGCCAGCAGCTTGGTCGGCGGAGAATTAGGGGAGCTGTTTTTT. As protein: CASSLVGGELGELFF.

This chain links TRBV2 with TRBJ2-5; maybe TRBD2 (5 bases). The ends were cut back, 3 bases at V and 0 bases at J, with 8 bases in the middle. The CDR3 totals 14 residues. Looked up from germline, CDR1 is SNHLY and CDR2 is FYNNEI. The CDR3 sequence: CASSDPGNQETQYF. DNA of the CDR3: TGTGCCAGCAGTGACCCGGGGAACCAAGAGACCCAGTACTTC.

This CDR3 reads CASSSYTSGGFTGELFF. CDR3 DNA: TGTGCCAGCAGCTCCTATACTAGCGGGGGTTTCACCGGGGAGCTGTTTTTT. V and J are TRBV5-6 and TRBJ2-2, with TRBD2 matching over 11 bases. The germline V gene has CDR1 SGHDT and CDR2 YYEEEE. V shed 3 bases, J shed 4 bases, and the junction held 8 bases outside the gene matches. This CDR3 comprises 17 residues. Full variable domain (missing parts from reference TRBV5-6 and TRBJ2-2): DAGVTQSPTHLIKTRGQQVTLRCSPKSGHDTVSWYQQALGQGPQFIFQYYEEEERQRGNFPDRFSGHQFPNYSSELNVNALLLGDSALYLCASSSYTSGGFTGELFFGEGSRLTVL.

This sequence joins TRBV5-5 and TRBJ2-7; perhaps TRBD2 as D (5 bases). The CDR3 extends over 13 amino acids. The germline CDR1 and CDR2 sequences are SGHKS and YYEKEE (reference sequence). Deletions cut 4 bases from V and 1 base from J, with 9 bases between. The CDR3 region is CASSRTESYEQYF. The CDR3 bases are TGTGCCAGCAGCCGGACTGAATCCTACGAGCAGTACTTC.

The CDR3 DNA reads as TGCGCCAGCACCCTACAGGGTCGTTCCACAGATACGCAGTATTTT. Amino acid sequence: CASTLQGRSTDTQYF. The rearrangement links TRBV5-1 to TRBJ2-3, with D possibly being TRBD1 (6 bases). Trimming removed 6 bases at V and 2 bases at J, with 16 bases between. The V gene's germline CDR1 is SGHRS and CDR2 YFSETQ. The CDR3 is 15 residues long.

The CDR3 protein is CASSLEGDTNGYTF. As DNA, the CDR3 is TGTGCCAGCAGCTTAGAAGGGGACACGAATGGCTACACCTTC. V is TRBV7-3 and J is TRBJ1-2; a weak D match, TRBD1 (6 bases). This CDR3 has 14 amino acids. Germline CDR1 SGHTA, CDR2 FQGTGA. V was cut by 2 bases and J by 6 bases, with 13 bases left in between. Supplemented by reference TRBV7-3 and TRBJ1-2, the full variable domain reads GAGVSQTPSNKVTEKGKYVELRCDPISGHTALYWYRQSLGQGPEFLIYFQGTGAADDSGLPNDRFFAVRPEGSVSTLKIQRTERGDSAVYLCASSLEGDTNGYTFGSGTRLTVV.

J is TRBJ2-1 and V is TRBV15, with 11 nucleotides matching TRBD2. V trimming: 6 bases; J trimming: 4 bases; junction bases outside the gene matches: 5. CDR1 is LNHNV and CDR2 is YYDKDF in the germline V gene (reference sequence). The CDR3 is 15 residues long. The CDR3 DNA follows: TGTGCCACCAGAACAGGGACTAGCGGTTACAATGAGCAGTTCTTC. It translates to CATRTGTSGYNEQFF.

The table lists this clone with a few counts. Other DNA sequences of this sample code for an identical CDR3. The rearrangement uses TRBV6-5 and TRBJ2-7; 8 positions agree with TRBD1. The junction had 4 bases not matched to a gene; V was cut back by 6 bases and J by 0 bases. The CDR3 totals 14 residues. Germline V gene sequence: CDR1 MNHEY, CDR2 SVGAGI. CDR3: CASRRTGSSYEQYF. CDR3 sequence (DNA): TGTGCCAGCAGACGGACAGGGAGCTCCTACGAGCAGTACTTC.

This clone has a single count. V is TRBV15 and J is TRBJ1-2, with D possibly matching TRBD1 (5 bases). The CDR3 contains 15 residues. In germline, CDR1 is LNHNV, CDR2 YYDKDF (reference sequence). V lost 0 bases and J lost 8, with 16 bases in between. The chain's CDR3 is CATSRERQGPEGYTF. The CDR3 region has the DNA TGTGCCACCAGCAGAGAACGGCAGGGCCCAGAAGGCTACACCTTC. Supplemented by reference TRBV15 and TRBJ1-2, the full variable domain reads DAMVIQNPRYQVTQFGKPVTLSCSQTLNHNVMYWYQQKSSQAPKLLFHYYDKDFNNEADTPDNFQSRRPNTSFCFLDIRSPGLGDTAMYLCATSRERQGPEGYTFGSGTRLTVV.

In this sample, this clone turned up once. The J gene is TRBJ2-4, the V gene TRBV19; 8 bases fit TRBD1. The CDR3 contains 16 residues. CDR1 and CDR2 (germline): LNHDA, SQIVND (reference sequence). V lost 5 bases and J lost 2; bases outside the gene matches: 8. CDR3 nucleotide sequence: TGTGCCAGTAGTCACCAGGGGGCCGGGACCAAAAACATTCAGTACTTC. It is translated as CASSHQGAGTKNIQYF.

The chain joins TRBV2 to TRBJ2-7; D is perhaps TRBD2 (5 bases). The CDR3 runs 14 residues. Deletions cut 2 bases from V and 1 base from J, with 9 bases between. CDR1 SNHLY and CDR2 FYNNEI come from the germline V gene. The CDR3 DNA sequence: TGTGCCAGCAGTGAATCGGGGTTTTCCTACGAGCAGTACTTC. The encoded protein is CASSESGFSYEQYF.

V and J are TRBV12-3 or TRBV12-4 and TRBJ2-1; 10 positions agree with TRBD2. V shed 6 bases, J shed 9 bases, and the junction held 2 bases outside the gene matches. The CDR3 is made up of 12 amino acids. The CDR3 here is CASSLAGVEQFF. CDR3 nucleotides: TGTGCCAGCAGCCTAGCGGGGGTTGAGCAGTTCTTC.

The CDR3: CASSLTPTGDEAFF. The DNA of the CDR3 is TGTGCCAGCAGCTTGACCCCGACAGGGGATGAAGCTTTCTTT. This chain joins TRBV5-5 and TRBJ1-1; 8 nucleotides line up with TRBD1. V shed 1 base and J 7 bases; nucleotides not matched to a gene: 6. Germline values: CDR1 SGHKS, CDR2 YYEKEE (reference sequence). CDR3 length: 14 residues.

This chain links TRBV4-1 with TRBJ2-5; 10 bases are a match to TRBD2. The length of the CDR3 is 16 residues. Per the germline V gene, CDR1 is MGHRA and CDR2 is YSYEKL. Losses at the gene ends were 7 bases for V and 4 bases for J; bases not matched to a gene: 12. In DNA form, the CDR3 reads TGCGCCAGCACCAGCAAGCGGGGGGGCGGTGGAGAGACCCAGTACTTC. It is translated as CASTSKRGGGGETQYF.

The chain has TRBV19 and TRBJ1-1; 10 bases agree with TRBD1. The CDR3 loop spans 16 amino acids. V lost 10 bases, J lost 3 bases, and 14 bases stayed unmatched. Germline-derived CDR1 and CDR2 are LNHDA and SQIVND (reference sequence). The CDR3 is CATRQGAGKLDTEAFF. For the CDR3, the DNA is TGTGCCACCAGACAGGGGGCGGGCAAATTGGACACTGAAGCTTTCTTT.

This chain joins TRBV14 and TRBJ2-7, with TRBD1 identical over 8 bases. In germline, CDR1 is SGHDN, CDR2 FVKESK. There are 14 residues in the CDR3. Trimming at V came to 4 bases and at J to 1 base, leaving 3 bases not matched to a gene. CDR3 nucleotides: TGTGCCAGCAGCCCAGGACAGGGATCCTACGAGCAGTACTTC. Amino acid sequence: CASSPGQGSYEQYF.

The CDR3 DNA sequence: TGCAGTGCTCCAGGGGAGACCCAGTACTTC. Translated, it gives CSAPGETQYF. The gene calls are TRBV20-1 and TRBJ2-5; perhaps TRBD1 as D (5 bases). The CDR3 extends over 10 amino acids. Trimming took off 5 bases at V and 5 bases at J, with 6 bases between the two ends. Germline CDR1 reads DFQATT; CDR2 reads SNEGSKA (reference sequence).

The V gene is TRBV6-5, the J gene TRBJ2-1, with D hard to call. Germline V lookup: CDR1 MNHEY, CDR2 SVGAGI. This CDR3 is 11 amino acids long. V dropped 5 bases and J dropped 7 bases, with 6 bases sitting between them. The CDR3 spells CASSINNEQFF. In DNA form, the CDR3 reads TGTGCCAGCAGTATAAATAATGAGCAGTTCTTC.

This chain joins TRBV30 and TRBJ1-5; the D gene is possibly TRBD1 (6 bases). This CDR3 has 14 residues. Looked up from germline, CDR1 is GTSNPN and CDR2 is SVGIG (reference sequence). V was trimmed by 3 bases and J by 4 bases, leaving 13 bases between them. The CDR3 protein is CAWSLGRGNQPQHF. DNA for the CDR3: TGTGCCTGGAGCCTGGGAAGGGGGAATCAGCCCCAGCATTTT.